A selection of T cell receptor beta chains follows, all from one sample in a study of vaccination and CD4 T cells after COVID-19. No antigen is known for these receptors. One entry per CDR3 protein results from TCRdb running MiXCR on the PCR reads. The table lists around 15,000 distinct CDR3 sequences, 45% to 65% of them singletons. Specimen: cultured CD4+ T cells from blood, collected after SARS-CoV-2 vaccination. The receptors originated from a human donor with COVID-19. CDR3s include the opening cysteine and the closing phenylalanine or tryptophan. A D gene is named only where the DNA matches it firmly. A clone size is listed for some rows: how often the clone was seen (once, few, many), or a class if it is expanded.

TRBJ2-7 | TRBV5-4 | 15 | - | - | TGTGCCAGCAGACCAGACTACCGGGGCTCCTACGAGCAGTACTTC | CASRPDYRGSYEQYF
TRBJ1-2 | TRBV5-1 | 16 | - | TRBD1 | TGCGCCAGCAGCGAACGGACAGGGGCCGGAAGCTATGGCTACACCTTC | CASSERTGAGSYGYTF
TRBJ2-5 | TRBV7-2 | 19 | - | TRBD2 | TGTGTCAGCAGCTTTACGGGGCTAGCGGGGGGCCTGAGGGGTGAGACCCAGTACTTC | CVSSFTGLAGGLRGETQYF
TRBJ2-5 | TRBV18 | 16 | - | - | TGTGCCAGCTCACCACTCTACAGGCGTTATCAAGAGACCCAGTACTTC | CASSPLYRRYQETQYF
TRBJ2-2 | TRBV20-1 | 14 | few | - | TGCAGTGCTAGGGGCCTTCTCCGAAGCGGGGAGCTGTTTTTT | CSARGLLRSGELFF
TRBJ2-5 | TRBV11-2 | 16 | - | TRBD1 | TGTGCCAGCAGCTTAGTCGAGACAGGGGGCAAGAAGACCCAGTACTTC | CASSLVETGGKKTQYF
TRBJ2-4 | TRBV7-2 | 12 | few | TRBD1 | TGTGCCAGCAGGGGGACAGGGGGAATTTGGTACTTC | CASRGTGGIWYF
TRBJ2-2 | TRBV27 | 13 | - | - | TGTGCCAGCAGTCCCTCGACATTCGGGGAGCTGTTTTTT | CASSPSTFGELFF
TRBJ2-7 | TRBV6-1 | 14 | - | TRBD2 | TGTGCCAGCGTAGCCGGGGGGGGAACCTACGAGCAGTACTTC | CASVAGGGTYEQYF
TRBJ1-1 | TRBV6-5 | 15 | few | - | TGTGCCAGCAGTTACCTGGCTCGGAGGGTGACTGAAGCTTTCTTT | CASSYLARRVTEAFF
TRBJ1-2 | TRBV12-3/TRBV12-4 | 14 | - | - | TGTGCCAGCAGCAAGCAGGGGCGTATAAGTGGCTACACCTTC | CASSKQGRISGYTF
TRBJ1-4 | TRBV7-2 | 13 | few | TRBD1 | TGTGCCAGCAGCCGCGGGACAGGGGAAAAACTGTTTTTT | CASSRGTGEKLFF
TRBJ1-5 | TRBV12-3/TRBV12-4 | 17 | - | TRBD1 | TGTGCCAGCAGTCCTTGGGACAGGGGGGTACTCTCTCAGCCCCAGCATTTT | CASSPWDRGVLSQPQHF
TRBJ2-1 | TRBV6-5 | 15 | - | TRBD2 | TGTGCCAGCAGTTACTCTGGCGGGGGGGGGTATGAGCAGTTCTTC | CASSYSGGGGYEQFF
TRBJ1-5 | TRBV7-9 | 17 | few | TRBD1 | TGTGCCAGCAGCTTAGTGGTGGGGACAGGCAGCAATCAGCCCCAGCATTTT | CASSLVVGTGSNQPQHF
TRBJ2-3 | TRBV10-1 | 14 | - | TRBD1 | TGCGCCAGCAGGCCAGACAGGGGGGCAGATACGCAGTATTTT | CASRPDRGADTQYF
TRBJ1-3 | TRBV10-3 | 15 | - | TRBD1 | TGTGCCATCAGACTTTCCGGGACAGGGGGAAACACCATATATTTT | CAIRLSGTGGNTIYF
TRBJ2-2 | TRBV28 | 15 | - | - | TGTGCCAGCAGTAATGGACAGTCAAACACCGGGGAGCTGTTTTTT | CASSNGQSNTGELFF
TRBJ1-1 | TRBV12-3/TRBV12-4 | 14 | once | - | TGTGCCAGCAGTAAAAAACAGGTGAACACTGAAGCTTTCTTT | CASSKKQVNTEAFF
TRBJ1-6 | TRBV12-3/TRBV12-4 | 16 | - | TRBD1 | TGTGCCAGCAGTCATGGACTGGGTCAGGGGGGTTCACCCCTCCACTTT | CASSHGLGQGGSPLHF
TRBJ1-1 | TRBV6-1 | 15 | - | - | TGTGCCAGCCAAAATGGTGCGGGAGGTAGGACTGAAGCTTTCTTT | CASQNGAGGRTEAFF
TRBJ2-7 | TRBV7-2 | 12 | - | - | TGTGCCAGCAGCTACCAGGGGTCCGAGCAGTACTTC | CASSYQGSEQYF
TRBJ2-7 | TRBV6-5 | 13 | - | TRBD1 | TGTGCCAGCAGTTTCGGGACAGGGCTCGAGCAGTACTTC | CASSFGTGLEQYF
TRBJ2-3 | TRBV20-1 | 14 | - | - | TGCAGTGCTAGAGATATTAGGACCACAGATACGCAGTATTTT | CSARDIRTTDTQYF
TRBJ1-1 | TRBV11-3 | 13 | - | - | TGTGCCAGCAGCTTAGATCCGGACACTGAAGCTTTCTTT | CASSLDPDTEAFF
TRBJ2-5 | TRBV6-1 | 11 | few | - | TGTGCCAGCAGGCATAGCGAGACCCAGTACTTC | CASRHSETQYF
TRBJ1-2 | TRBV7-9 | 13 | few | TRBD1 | TGTGCCAGCAGTCCAACAGGGGTCGGAGGCTACACCTTC | CASSPTGVGGYTF
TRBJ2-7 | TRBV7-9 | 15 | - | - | TGTGCCAGCAGCCCCACACTAGCAGGGACTTCCGAGCAGTACTTC | CASSPTLAGTSEQYF
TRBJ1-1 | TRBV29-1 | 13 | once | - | TGCAGCGTCTCTGACAGGATGAACACTGAAGCTTTCTTT | CSVSDRMNTEAFF
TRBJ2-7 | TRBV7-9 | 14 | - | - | TGTGCCAGCAGCCCTTCGGGTGGATCCTACGAGCAGTACTTC | CASSPSGGSYEQYF
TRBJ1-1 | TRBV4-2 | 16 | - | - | TGTGCCAGCAGCCAAGATGAAGGGGCAGCCGGGGCTGAAGCTTTCTTT | CASSQDEGAAGAEAFF
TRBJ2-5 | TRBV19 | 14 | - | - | TGTGCCAGTAGTCCCCCGTCCCCCCGAGTGGGCCAGTACTTC | CASSPPSPRVGQYF
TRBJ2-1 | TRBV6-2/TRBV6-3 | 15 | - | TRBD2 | TGTGCCAGCGTAATAAGCCTAGCGGGGGTACATGAGCAGTTCTTC | CASVISLAGVHEQFF
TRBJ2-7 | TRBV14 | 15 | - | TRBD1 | TGTGCCAGCAGCCGGACAGGGACGGGTTCCTACGAGCAGTACTTC | CASSRTGTGSYEQYF
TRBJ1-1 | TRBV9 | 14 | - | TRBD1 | TGTGCCAGCAGCGTAGCAGGGGGATACACTGAAGCTTTCTTT | CASSVAGGYTEAFF
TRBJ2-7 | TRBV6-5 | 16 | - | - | TGTGCCAGCAGTTACAGCGGTGTGGCGGGTACCTACGAGCAGTACTTC | CASSYSGVAGTYEQYF
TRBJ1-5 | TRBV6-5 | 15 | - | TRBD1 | TGTGCCAGCAGTTCGACAGGGGGCGCCGGTCAGCCCCAGCATTTT | CASSSTGGAGQPQHF
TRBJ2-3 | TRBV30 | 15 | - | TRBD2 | TGTGCCTGGAAGACTAGCGGGGGGGCGAAAGCTACGCAGTATTTT | CAWKTSGGAKATQYF
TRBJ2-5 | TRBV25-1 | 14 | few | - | TGTGCCAGCAGTGATCCGACCTCTGGGAAGACCCAGTACTTC | CASSDPTSGKTQYF
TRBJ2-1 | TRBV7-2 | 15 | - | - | TGTGCCAGCAGCTTGGACCAACAGGGCTACAATGAGCAGTTCTTC | CASSLDQQGYNEQFF
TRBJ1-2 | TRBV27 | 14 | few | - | TGTGCCAGCAGTTTACCGGGGGCCGCGGGTGGCTACACCTTC | CASSLPGAAGGYTF
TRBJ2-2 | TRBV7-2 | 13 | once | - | TGTGCCAGCAGCGAGAGGTTTGATAGGGAGCTGTTTTTT | CASSERFDRELFF
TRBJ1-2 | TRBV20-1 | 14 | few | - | TGCAGTGCTAGGATACGAGGCGCTATGGATGGCTACACCTTC | CSARIRGAMDGYTF
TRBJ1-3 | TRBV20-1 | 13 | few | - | TGCAGTGCTAGGGGGACATCTGGAAACACCATATATTTT | CSARGTSGNTIYF
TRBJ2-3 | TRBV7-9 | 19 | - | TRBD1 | TGTGCCAGCAGCCCAAACGAGAGACCCGGGACAGGGGGCCCAGATACGCAGTATTTT | CASSPNERPGTGGPDTQYF
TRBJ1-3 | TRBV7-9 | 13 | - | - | TGTGCCAGCAGCTCCCGGGGTGAGAACACCATATATTTT | CASSSRGENTIYF
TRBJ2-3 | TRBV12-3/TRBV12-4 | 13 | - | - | TGTGCCAGCAGTCCCCGGGATAGAGATACGCAGTATTTT | CASSPRDRDTQYF
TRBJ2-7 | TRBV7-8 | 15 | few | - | TGTGCCAGCAGCTTTGACGGACAAAGTTCCTACGAGCAGTACTTC | CASSFDGQSSYEQYF
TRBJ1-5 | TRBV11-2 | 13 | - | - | TGTGCCAGCAGCTTAGACCGAAATCAGCCCCAGCATTTT | CASSLDRNQPQHF
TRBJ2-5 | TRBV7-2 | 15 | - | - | TGTGCCAGCAGCTACCTGGGGGTGGGGCCAGAGACCCAGTACTTC | CASSYLGVGPETQYF
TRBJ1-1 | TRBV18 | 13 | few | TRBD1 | TGTGCCAGCTCACAGGACAGGAACTATGAAGCTTTCTTT | CASSQDRNYEAFF
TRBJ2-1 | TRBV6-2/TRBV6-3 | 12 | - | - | TGTGCCAGCAGTTACAGAGGCGGTGAGCAGTTCTTC | CASSYRGGEQFF
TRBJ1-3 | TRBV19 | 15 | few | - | TGTGCCAGTAGTATCACAGGCACCTCTGGAAACACCATATATTTT | CASSITGTSGNTIYF
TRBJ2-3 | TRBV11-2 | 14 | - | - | TGTGCCAGCAGCTCCCTCCCAAGGGCAGATACGCAGTATTTT | CASSSLPRADTQYF
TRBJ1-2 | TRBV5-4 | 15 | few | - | TGTGCCAGCAGCAGGGGTTCAAGCAGGGACTATGGCTACACCTTC | CASSRGSSRDYGYTF
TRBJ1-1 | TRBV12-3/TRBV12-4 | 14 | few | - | TGTGCCAGCAGTTTAGGTCAGTCCAACACTGAAGCTTTCTTT | CASSLGQSNTEAFF
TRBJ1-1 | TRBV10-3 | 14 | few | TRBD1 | TGTGCCATCAGTGAAGGACAGGGGAACACTGAAGCTTTCTTT | CAISEGQGNTEAFF
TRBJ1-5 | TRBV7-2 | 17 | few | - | TGTGCCAGCAGCTTAAGAAGGCAGGGAGGGTCGGGGGAGCCCCAGCATTTT | CASSLRRQGGSGEPQHF
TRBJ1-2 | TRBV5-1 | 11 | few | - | TGCGCCAGCAGACTCGAGGGGGGCTACACCTTC | CASRLEGGYTF